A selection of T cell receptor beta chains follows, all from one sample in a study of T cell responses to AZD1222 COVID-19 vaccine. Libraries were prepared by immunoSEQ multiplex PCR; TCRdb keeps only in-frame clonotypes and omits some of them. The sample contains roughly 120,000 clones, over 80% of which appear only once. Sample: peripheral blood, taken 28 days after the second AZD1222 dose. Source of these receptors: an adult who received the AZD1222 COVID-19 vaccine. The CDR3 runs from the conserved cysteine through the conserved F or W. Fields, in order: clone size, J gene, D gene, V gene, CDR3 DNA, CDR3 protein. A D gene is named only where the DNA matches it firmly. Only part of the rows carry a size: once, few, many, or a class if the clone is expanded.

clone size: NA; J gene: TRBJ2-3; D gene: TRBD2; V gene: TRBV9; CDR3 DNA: TGTGCCAGCAGCGTTGCTAGCGGCACAGATATGCAGTATTTT; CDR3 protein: CASSVASGTDMQYF
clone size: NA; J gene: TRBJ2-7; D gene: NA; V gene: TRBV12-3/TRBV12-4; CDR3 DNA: TGTGCCAGCAGTGCGACAGAGAACTACGAGCAGTACTTC; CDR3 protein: CASSATENYEQYF
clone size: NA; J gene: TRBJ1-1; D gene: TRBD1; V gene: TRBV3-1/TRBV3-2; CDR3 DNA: TGTGCCAGCAGCCCACGGACAGGGAACACTGAAGCTTTCTTT; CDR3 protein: CASSPRTGNTEAFF
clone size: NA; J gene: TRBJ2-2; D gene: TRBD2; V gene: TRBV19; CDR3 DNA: TGTGCCAGTAGACATGCGGGACTAGCGGGAGACACCGGGGAGCTGTTTTTT; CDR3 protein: CASRHAGLAGDTGELFF
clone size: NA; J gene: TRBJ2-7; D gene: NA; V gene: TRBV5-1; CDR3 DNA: TGCGCCAGCAGCTTGGAGGGGGGAGAGCAGTACTTC; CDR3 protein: CASSLEGGEQYF
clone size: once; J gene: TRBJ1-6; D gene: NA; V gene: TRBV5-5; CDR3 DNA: TGTGCCAGCAGCTTGGGGGCCGGCACCGATAATTCACCCCTCCACTTT; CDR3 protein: CASSLGAGTDNSPLHF
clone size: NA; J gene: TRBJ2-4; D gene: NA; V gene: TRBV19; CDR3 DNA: TGTGCCAGTAGTAATGGGGGAGGTAGCATTCAGTACTTC; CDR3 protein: CASSNGGGSIQYF
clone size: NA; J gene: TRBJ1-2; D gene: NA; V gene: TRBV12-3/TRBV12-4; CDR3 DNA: TGTGCCAGCAGTTTAGTTGGGTATGGCTACACCTTC; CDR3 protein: CASSLVGYGYTF
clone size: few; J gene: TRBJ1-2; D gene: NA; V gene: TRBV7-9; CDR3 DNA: TGTGCCAGCAGCAAAAGTGGTTTGGAAGGGGGCTACACCTTC; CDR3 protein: CASSKSGLEGGYTF
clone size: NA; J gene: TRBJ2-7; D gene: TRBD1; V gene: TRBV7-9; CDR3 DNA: TGTGCCAGCAGCTTAGAAAACAGGGGCTACGAGCAGTACTTC; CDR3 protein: CASSLENRGYEQYF
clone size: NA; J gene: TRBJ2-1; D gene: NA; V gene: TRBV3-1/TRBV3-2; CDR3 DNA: TGTGCCAGCACCCCCGGGGGTTTTCAGCAGTTCTTC; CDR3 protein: CASTPGGFQQFF
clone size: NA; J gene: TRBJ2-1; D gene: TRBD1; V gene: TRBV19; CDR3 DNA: TGTGCCAGTACCGTAGTCGGGGGACAGGGGGGTGAGCAGTTCTTC; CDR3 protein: CASTVVGGQGGEQFF
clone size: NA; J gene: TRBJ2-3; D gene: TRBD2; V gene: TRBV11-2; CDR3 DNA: TGTGCCAGCAGCACAGGACTAGCAGTTAGCACAGATACGCAGTATTTT; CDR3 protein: CASSTGLAVSTDTQYF
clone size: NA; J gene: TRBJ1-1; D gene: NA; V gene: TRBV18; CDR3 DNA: TGTGCCAGCTCACCACTTGGGCAGTCGAACACTGAAGCTTTCTTT; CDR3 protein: CASSPLGQSNTEAFF
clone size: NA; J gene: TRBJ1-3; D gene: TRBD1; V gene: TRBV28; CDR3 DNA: TGTGCCAGCAGCCGCGGACAGGTTAACTCTGGAAACACCATATATTTT; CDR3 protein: CASSRGQVNSGNTIYF
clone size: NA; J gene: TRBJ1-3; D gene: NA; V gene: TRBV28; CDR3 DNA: TGTGCCAGCAGCCCTACGCCAGGGGGAAACACCATATATTTT; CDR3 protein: CASSPTPGGNTIYF
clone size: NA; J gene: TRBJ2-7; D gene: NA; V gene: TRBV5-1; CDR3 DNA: TGCGCCAGCAGCTTGCAGGGCTACGAGCAGTACTTC; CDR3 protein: CASSLQGYEQYF
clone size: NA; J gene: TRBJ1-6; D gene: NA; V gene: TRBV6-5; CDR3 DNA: TGTGCCAGCAAGGGCGATTGGGAGAGGTCACCCCTCCACTTT; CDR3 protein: CASKGDWERSPLHF
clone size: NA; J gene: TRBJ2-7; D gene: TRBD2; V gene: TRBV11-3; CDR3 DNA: TGTGCCAGCAGCCCCGGGACTAGCGGGAGGGATGAGCAGTACTTC; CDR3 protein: CASSPGTSGRDEQYF
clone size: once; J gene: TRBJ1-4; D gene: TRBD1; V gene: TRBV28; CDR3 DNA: TGTGCCAGCAGTTTATCCGGGACAGGGCTGGAAAAACTGTTTTTT; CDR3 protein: CASSLSGTGLEKLFF
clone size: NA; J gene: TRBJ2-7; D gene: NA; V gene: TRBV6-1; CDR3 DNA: TGTGCCAGCAGTGATACAGGGAGAGGCTACGAGCAGTACTTC; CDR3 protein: CASSDTGRGYEQYF
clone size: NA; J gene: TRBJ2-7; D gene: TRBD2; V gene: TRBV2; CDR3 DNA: TGTGCCAGCAGTGCCCCCGCTGGGCAAACCGGGACTAGCGAAGCCTACGAGCAGTACTTC; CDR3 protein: CASSAPAGQTGTSEAYEQYF
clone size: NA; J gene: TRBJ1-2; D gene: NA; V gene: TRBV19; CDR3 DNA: TGTGCCAGTAAGAGGGCAGGGATGAGTTCTAACTATGGCTACACCTTC; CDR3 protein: CASKRAGMSSNYGYTF
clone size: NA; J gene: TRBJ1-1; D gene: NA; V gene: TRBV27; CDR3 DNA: TGTGCCAGCAGTTTTTCCAGCATGAACACTGAAGCTTTCTTT; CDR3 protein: CASSFSSMNTEAFF
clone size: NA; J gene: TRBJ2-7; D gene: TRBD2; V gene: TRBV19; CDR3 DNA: TGTGCCAGTAGCGGGACTAGCTACGAGCAGTACTTC; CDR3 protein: CASSGTSYEQYF
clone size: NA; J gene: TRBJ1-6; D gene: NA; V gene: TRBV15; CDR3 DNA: TGTGCCACCAGCACGTACAGGGCTCTCGGTAATTCACCCCTCCACTTT; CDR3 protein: CATSTYRALGNSPLHF
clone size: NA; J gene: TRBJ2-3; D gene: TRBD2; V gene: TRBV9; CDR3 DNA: TGTGCCAGCAGCGTTAACCTAGCGGGAGATACAGATACGCAGTATTTT; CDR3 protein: CASSVNLAGDTDTQYF
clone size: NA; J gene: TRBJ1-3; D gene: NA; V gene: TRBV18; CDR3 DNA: TGTGCCAGCTCACTCTCGGGCAGGGCTAACTCTGGAAACACCATATATTTT; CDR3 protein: CASSLSGRANSGNTIYF
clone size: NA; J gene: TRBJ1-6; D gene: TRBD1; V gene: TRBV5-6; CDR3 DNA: TGTGCCAGCAGCTTGGTCGGGACAGGGACCGTATTATATAATTCACCCCTCCACTTT; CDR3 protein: CASSLVGTGTVLYNSPLHF
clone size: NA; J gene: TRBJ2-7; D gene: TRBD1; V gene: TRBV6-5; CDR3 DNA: TGTGCCAGCAGTCCACCGGGACAGTTCAATTACGAGCAGTACTTC; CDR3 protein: CASSPPGQFNYEQYF
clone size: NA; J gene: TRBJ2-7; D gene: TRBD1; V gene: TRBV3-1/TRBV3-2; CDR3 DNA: TGTGCCACAGGTAACAGGGGTTCCTACGAGCAGTACTTC; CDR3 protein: CATGNRGSYEQYF
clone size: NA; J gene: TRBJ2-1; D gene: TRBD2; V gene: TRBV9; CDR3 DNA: TGTGCCAGCAGCGTTAGCGGGGCCCCTGTCGATGAGCAGTTCTTC; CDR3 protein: CASSVSGAPVDEQFF
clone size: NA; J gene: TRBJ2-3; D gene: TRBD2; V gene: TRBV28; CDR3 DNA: TGTGCCAGCAGTCACAGCGGGAGTAACGCAGATACGCAGTATTTT; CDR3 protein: CASSHSGSNADTQYF
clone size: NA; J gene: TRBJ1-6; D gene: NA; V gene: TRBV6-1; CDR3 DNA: TGTGCCAGCAGTGAAATAACAGTCAATTCACCCCTCCACTTT; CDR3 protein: CASSEITVNSPLHF
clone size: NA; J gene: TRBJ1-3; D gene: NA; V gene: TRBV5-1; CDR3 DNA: TGCGCCAGCAGCTTGGAGGGGGTTAATGGAAACACCATATATTTT; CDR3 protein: CASSLEGVNGNTIYF
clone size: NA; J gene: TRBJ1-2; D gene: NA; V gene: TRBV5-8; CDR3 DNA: TGTGCCAGCAGCTTGGTGACGGAAAAGAACTATGGCTACACCTTC; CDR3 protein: CASSLVTEKNYGYTF